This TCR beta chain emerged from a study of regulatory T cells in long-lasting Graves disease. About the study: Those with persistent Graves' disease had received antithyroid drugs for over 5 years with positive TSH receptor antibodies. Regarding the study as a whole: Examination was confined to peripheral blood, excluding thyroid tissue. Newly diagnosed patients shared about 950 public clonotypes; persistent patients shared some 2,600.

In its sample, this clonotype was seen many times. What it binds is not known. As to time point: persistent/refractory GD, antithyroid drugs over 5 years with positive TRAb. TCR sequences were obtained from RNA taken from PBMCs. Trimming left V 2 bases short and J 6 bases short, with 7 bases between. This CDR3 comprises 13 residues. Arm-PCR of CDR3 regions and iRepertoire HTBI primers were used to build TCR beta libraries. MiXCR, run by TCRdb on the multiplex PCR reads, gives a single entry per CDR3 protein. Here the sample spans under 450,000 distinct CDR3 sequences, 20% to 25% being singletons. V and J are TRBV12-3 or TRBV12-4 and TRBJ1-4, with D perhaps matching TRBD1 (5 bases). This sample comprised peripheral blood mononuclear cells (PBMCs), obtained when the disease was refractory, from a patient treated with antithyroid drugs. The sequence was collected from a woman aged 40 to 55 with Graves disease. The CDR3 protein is CASSLSRDEKLFF. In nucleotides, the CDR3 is TGTGCCAGCAGTTTAAGCAGGGATGAAAAACTGTTTTTT.